Listed here is a single TCR beta chain. The clone's antigen remains unknown. No quality values exist for individual bases; no much larger clone is one base distant. From the cysteine through the phenylalanine, the CDR3 covers 13 amino acids. Here the CDR3 DNA is all that survives: 39 bases in frame from base 1. The CDR1 and CDR2 encoded by the germline V gene are SQVTM and ANQGSEA. Here V drops 6 bases and J drops 7 bases, and the junction holds 8 bases not matched to any gene. Patients chosen for sequencing had shown expansion of CD8+CD57+ cells by flow cytometry. All patients had severe acquired aplastic anemia diagnosed by International Study of Aplastic Anemia and Agranulocytosis and Camitta criteria. Patients had received no therapy at the time of blood sampling. In this study, sorted CD4+ and CD8+ T cells from the blood of healthy subjects and of severe aplastic anemia patients had their TCR repertoires deep-sequenced. Patients were enrolled in the USA under clinicaltrials.gov protocols 00001620, 01623167, 00001397, 00071045, 00081523 and 00961064. Ficoll-Paque density gradient centrifugation was used to isolate peripheral blood mononuclear cells. Before DNA was extracted, CD4+ and CD8+ T cells were sorted using either FACS or magnetic beads.

Genomic DNA served as template for TCR beta VDJ combination and CDR3 sequence profiling. An Illumina HiSeq 2000 was used for TCR repertoire sequencing. Turning to the authors' computational methods: Repertoires were assessed using TRBV/TRBJ rearrangement plots, CDR3 size and DJ length profiles, and Simpson's diversity index. Whichever DNA sequence was most abundant in the deep sequencing data was defined as the immunodominant clone. CDR3 amino acid sequences were screened for sharing across subjects and were compared with published repertoires and the VDJdb database. TCRdb applied fastp at Q25 and MiXCR to the public reads, then kept only in-frame beta chains. CDR3 protein duplicates are merged, each entry listing the most common genes and DNA. The V and J calls reflect TCRdb's pipeline rather than the authors' work. Across this sample there are more than 150,000 distinct CDR3 sequences, with approximately 50% seen only once. 9.7% of the sample is taken by the ten largest.

The data originate from a study of CD8+CD57+ T cells in acquired aplastic anemia (dated by TCRdb to between 2017 and 2018). Broadly, across the study: DNA extracted from sorted CD4+ and CD8+ cells had a mean of 3.2 ug, with a range of about 0.18 to 27.4 ug. CD8+CD57+ expansion was defined as a frequency above the mean frequency observed in healthy subjects. What the work shows at the level of the full study, not this receptor alone: Although 25 to 30 CD8+ CDR3 sequences were shared by patients and controls, these sequences appeared highly expressed in patients and within the immunodominant clones of patients. CD8+ Simpson's diversity did not differ significantly between patients and healthy controls (P=0.060).

This sequence was found in a human donor with aplastic anemia. The V and J genes are TRBV29-1 and TRBJ2-2; the central 7 bases match TRBD1. Material: sorted CD4+, CD8+, or CD8+CD57+ T cells (not recorded which) from PBMCs. The DNA sequence is given as TGCAGCGTCGGAACAGGGGCCGACGGGGAGCTGTTTTTT. Its coded protein is CSVGTGADGELFF.